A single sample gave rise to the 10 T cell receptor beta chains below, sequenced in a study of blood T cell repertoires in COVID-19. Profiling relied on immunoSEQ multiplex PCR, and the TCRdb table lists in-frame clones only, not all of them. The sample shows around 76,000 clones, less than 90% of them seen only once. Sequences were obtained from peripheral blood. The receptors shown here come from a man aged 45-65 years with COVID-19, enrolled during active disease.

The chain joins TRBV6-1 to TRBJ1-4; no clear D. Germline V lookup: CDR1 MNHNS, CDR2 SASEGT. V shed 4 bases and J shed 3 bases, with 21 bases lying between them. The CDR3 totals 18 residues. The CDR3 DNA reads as TGTGCCAGCAGTGGGAGGGAAGGCCACCGCACGGCTAATGAAAAACTGTTTTTT. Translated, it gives CASSGREGHRTANEKLFF.

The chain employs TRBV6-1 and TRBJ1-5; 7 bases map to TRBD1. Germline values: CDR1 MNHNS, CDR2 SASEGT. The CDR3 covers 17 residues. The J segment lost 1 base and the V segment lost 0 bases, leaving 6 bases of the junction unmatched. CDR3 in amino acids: CASSEAVRGLSNQPQHF. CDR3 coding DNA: TGTGCCAGCAGTGAAGCGGTAAGGGGGCTAAGCAATCAGCCCCAGCATTTT.

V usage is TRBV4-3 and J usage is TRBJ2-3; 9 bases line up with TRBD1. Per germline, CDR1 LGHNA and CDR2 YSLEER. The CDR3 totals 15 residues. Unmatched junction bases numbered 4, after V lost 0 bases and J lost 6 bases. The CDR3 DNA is TGCGCCAGCAGCCAAGAAGGGACAGGGCTGGATACGCAGTATTTT. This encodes CASSQEGTGLDTQYF.

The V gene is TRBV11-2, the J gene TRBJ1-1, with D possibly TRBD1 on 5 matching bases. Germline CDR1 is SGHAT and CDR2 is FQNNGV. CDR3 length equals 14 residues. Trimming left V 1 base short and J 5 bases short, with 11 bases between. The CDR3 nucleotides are TGTGCCAGCAGCTTAGTTATTGGGGGGACTGAAGCTTTCTTT. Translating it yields CASSLVIGGTEAFF.

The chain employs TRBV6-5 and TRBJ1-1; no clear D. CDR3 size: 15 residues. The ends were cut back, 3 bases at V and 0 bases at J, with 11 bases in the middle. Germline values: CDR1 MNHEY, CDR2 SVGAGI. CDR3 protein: CASSYRSGMNTEAFF. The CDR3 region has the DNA TGTGCCAGCAGTTATAGGTCCGGGATGAACACTGAAGCTTTCTTT.

The CDR3 region is CASSQGFDEQFF. CDR3 bases: TGTGCCAGCAGCCAGGGGTTTGATGAGCAGTTCTTC. The J gene is TRBJ2-1, the V gene TRBV12-3 or TRBV12-4; a possible D gene is TRBD1 (6 bases). Deletions cut 6 bases from V and 8 bases from J, with 11 bases between. CDR3 length equals 12 residues.

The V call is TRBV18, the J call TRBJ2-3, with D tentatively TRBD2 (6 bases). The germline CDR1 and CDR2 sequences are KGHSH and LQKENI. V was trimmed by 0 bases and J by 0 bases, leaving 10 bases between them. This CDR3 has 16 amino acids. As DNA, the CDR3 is TGTGCCAGCTCACCACCGGAGGGAACAAGCACAGATACGCAGTATTTT. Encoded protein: CASSPPEGTSTDTQYF.

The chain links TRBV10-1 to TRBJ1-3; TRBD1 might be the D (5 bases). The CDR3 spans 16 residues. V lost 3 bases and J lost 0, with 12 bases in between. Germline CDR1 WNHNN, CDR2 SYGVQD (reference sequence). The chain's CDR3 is CASSDRGTSSGNTIYF. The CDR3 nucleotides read TGCGCCAGCAGTGATCGGGGGACCTCCTCTGGAAACACCATATATTTT.

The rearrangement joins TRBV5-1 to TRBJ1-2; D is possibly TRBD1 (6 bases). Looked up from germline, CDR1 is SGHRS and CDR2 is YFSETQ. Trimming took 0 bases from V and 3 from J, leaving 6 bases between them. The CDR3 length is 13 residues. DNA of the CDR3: TGCGCCAGCAGCTTGGACAGGGACTATGGCTACACCTTC. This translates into CASSLDRDYGYTF.

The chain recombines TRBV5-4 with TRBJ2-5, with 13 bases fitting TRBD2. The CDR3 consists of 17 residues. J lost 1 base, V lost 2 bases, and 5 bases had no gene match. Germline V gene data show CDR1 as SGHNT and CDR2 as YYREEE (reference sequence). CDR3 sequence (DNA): TGTGCCAGCAGCTTTACTAGCGGGAGGGTTCGCCAAGAGACCCAGTACTTC. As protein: CASSFTSGRVRQETQYF. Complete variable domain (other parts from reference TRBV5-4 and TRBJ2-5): ETGVTQSPTHLIKTRGQQVTLRCSSQSGHNTVSWYQQALGQGPQFIFQYYREEENGRGNFPPRFSGLQFPNYSSELNVNALELDDSALYLCASSFTSGRVRQETQYFGPGTRLLVL.